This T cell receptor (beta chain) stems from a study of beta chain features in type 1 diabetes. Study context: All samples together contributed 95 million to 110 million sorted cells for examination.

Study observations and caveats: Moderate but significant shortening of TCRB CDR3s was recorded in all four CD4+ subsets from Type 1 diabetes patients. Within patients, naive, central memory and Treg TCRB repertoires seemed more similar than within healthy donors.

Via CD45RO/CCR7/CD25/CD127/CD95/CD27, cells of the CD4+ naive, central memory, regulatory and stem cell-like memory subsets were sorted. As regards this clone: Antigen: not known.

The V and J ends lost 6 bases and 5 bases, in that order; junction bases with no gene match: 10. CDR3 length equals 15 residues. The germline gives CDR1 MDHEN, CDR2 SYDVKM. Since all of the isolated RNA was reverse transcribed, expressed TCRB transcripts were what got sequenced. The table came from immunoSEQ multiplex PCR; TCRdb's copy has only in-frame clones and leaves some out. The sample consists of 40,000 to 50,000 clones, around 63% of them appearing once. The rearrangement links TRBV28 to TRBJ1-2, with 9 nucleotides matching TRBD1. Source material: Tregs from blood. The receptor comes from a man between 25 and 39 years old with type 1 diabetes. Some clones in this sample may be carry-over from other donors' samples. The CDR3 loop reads CASSENTGTGYGYTF. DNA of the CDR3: TGTGCCAGCAGCGAAAACACCGGGACAGGGTATGGCTACACCTTC.